The present T cell receptor (beta chain) was sequenced within a study of cytomegalovirus exposure and HLA in healthy donors. PCR was performed using 60 Vbeta and 13 Jbeta primers. Some clones are missing from TCRdb's copy, which holds only in-frame ones; the method was immunoSEQ multiplex PCR. The sample has about 280,000 clones; over 85% are singletons. The CDR3 runs 15 residues. The germline V gene has CDR1 PRHDT and CDR2 FYEKMQ (reference sequence). V lost 4 bases to trimming and J lost 6 bases; unmatched junction nucleotides: 7. The sequenced sample consisted of PBMCs. The TCR comes from a woman between 18 and 30 years old in good health and CMV-seronegative. The chain uses TRBV13 and TRBJ1-4; 8 bases align to TRBD1. Here the CDR3 DNA reads TGTGCCAGCAGCTCAACAGGGGGGGTGGATGAAAAACTGTTTTTT. Translated, it gives CASSSTGGVDEKLFF.